The rows below give T cell receptor beta chains drawn from one sample of a study of CXCR3-negative and CXCR3-positive naive CD8 T cells. Following a re-call of the 5' RACE reads, TCRdb has one entry per CDR3 protein and lacks DNA. The data show 50,000 to 60,000 distinct CDR3 sequences, and the top ten clones hold approximately 0.52%. Sequencing was carried out using naive CXCR3+ CD8+ T cells from blood. The receptors originated from a human donor in good health. Some clones in this sample may be carry-over from other donors' samples. Both conserved end residues are part of each CDR3.

>TRBJ2-7|TRBV27
CASSFTGSYEQYF
>TRBJ2-2|TRBV12-3/TRBV12-4
CASSLIGSGGDAGELFF
>TRBJ2-2|TRBV12-3/TRBV12-4
CASSPDTGELFF
>TRBJ2-1|TRBV28
CASSTGTSGAEQFF
>TRBJ1-2|TRBV7-9
CASSLRPPAHGYTF
>TRBJ2-1|TRBV12-3/TRBV12-4
CASSFSEPAYNEQFF
>TRBJ2-1|TRBV29-1
CSVEDGTGSDEQFF
>TRBJ1-1|TRBV19
CASTSGVEAFF
>TRBJ2-1|TRBV5-6
CASSLGAGAPNEQFF
>TRBJ1-6|TRBV6-5
CASRRVEPSSYNSPLHF
>TRBJ2-2|TRBV2
CASSEASRGLFF
>TRBJ2-1|TRBV7-3
CASSLMDPLGEQFF
>TRBJ2-1|TRBV9
CASSISGVPYNEQFF
>TRBJ1-1|TRBV12-3/TRBV12-4
CASSLWVGAEAFF
>TRBJ2-7|TRBV5-1
CASSPETYEQYF
>TRBJ2-7|TRBV29-1
CSVVGGQGVTYEQYF
>TRBJ2-5|TRBV24-1
CATSDLPGPGTQYF
>TRBJ1-4|TRBV20-1
CSARVVSTNEKLFF
>TRBJ2-1|TRBV12-5
CASGLGPQYNEQFF
>TRBJ2-7|TRBV28
CASSPYGGSGGHEQYF
>TRBJ2-7|TRBV20-1
CSAGAWDRGYEQYF
>TRBJ2-2|TRBV6-5
CASSYSTGMPGELFF
>TRBJ2-1|TRBV29-1
CSADVAVYNEQFF
>TRBJ1-1|TRBV7-9
CASSSGPNTEAFF
>TRBJ1-1|TRBV12-3/TRBV12-4
CASSSQEGVEAFF
>TRBJ2-7|TRBV6-2/TRBV6-3
CASSYEGHRMAYEQYF
>TRBJ1-2|TRBV12-3/TRBV12-4
CASSLKIPDGYTF
>TRBJ2-7|TRBV6-2/TRBV6-3
CASSPQFHEQYF
>TRBJ2-2|TRBV12-3/TRBV12-4
CASSFTGRVTGELFF
>TRBJ1-1|TRBV4-3
CASSPEQGDTEAFF
>TRBJ1-2|TRBV6-5
CASSPTGHYGYTF
>TRBJ2-1|TRBV15
CATSRDAINEQFF
>TRBJ2-1|TRBV7-6
CASSPSGGGLGNEQFF
>TRBJ2-5|TRBV7-9
CASSYPSGDSQETQYF
>TRBJ1-5|TRBV10-3
CAISESDQPQHF
>TRBJ1-1|TRBV10-3
CAISESTGFLNTEAFF
>TRBJ1-1|TRBV29-1
CSVASIQGKENTEAFF
>TRBJ2-7|TRBV28
CASSFNPGGSYEQYF
>TRBJ2-1|TRBV6-5
CASGPGGSYNEQFF
>TRBJ2-1|TRBV28
CASSRERQVYNEQFF
>TRBJ2-2|TRBV29-1
CSVVRSGGAVAGELFF
>TRBJ1-3|TRBV14
CASSQETVWAGNTIYF
>TRBJ1-2|TRBV4-3
CASSQDRGQAYF
>TRBJ2-7|TRBV4-3
CASNQDSLGDYEQYF
>TRBJ2-1|TRBV28
CASSSISWDRGVNEQFF
>TRBJ2-1|TRBV29-1
CSVQGTSSYNEQFF
>TRBJ2-1|TRBV7-2
CASSLEWGNEQFF
>TRBJ2-7|TRBV6-2/TRBV6-3
CASGTRRLSYEQYF
>TRBJ2-7|TRBV5-1
CASSIRQGFGEQYF
>TRBJ1-5|TRBV27
CASSSGAEYNQPQHF
>TRBJ1-1|TRBV20-1
CSARPTVRNTEAFF
>TRBJ2-1|TRBV9
CASSVALTLAGVYNEQFF
>TRBJ2-1|TRBV5-5
CASSLSGVSSYNEQFF
>TRBJ1-5|TRBV28
CASRLIGTANQPQHF
>TRBJ2-7|TRBV5-5
CASSSQVLEQYF
>TRBJ2-1|TRBV10-1
CASSADRSSGTFLRDEQYF
>TRBJ2-1|TRBV7-2
CASSLAAVSSPEQFF